This TCR beta chain was found in a study of blood T cell repertoires in COVID-19 (dated by TCRdb to the early 2020s). Context from the whole study: Collaborator samples came from the United States, Italy and Spain and covered acute and convalescent phases of COVID-19. The prospective study material was composed of cDNA or gDNA derived from T cells, B-cell-depleted T cells, or PBMCs. Deeply sampled blood TCRbeta repertoires from subjects exposed to, actively infected with, or recovered from COVID-19 were included in the dataset. The repertoires were released in a freely available public database meant as a resource for research on the immune response to SARS-CoV-2. The samples were drawn from the first 160 participants of the ongoing ImmuneRACE study and from over a thousand subjects provided by 6 global collaborators. The sample metadata nearly always contained a de-identified subject ID, COVID-19 status, age in years and sex. Where available, HLA class I and class II types were taken from metadata supplied by the sample provider and were not determined by assay-based typing.

TCRbeta CDR3 regions were amplified from genomic DNA by means of the immunoSEQ Assay, a bias-controlled multiplex PCR. For the original study's pipeline: Within the assay, amplification of reference gene primers was used to estimate how many nucleated cells each sample contained. To quantify the absolute abundance of each unique TCRbeta CDR3 rearrangement, sequence reads were collapsed and filtered. For each sample, productive Simpson clonality was calculated as the square root of Simpson's diversity index across productive rearrangements. Not all clones reach the TCRdb copy of this immuneACCESS table, which keeps in-frame sequences only. Checked studies attribute under half of the gap to unresolved V genes and leave the rest unexplained. V, J and clone size derive from that table, while D and trimming were established from the DNA sequence. The table for this sample lists 130,000 or so clones; 88% of them were counted only once. 10% to 13% of the sample is in the top ten clones.

The collaborating institutions used their own protocols to collect whole blood in K2EDTA tubes. For TCRbeta analysis, collaborator samples were shipped as frozen whole blood, as isolated PBMCs, or as DNA extracted from either sample type. About this clone itself: It lacks a known antigen. There are no base qualities to consult, and no much larger clone falls within one base.

Points the paper makes about the study in general: Clinical and demographic metadata were provided uncurated, with the amount varying by source and participant.

According to the germline V gene, CDR1 reads SGDLS and CDR2 reads YYNGEE. From its cysteine to its phenylalanine, the CDR3 spans 15 amino acids. Only the CDR3 part of the read is kept: 45 bases, read in frame from the first base. V loses 0 bases of germline sequence and J loses 5 bases, and the interval between the two ends is 12 bases. The clonotype originates from a man in his 60s with active or convalescent COVID-19. The V and J genes are TRBV9 and TRBJ2-1; the D segment could be TRBD2, given 7 matching bases. The material sequenced was peripheral blood. The DNA is as follows: TGTGCCAGCAGCGTAGTAGGGGGGGCACACAATGAGCAGTTCTTC. It encodes CASSVVGGAHNEQFF. The CDR3, completed at both ends by the reference TRBV9 and TRBJ2-1 genes, gives the full variable domain DSGVTQTPKHLITATGQRVTLRCSPRSGDLSVYWYQQSLDQGLQFLIQYYNGEERAKGNILERFSAQQFPDLHSELNLSSLELGDSALYFCASSVVGGAHNEQFFGPGTRLTVL.